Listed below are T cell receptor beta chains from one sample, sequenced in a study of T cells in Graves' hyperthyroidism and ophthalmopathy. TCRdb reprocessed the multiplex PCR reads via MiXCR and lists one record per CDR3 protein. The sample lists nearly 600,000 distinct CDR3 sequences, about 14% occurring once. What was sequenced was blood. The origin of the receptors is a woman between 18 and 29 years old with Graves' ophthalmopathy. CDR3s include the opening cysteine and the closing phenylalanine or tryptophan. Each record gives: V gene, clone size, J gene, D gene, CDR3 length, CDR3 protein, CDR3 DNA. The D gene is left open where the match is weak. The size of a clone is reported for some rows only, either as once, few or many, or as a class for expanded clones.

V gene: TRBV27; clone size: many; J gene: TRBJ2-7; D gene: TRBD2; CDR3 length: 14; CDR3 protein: CASRDLGRAYEQYF; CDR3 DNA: TGTGCCAGCAGGGATCTCGGGAGGGCCTACGAGCAGTACTTC
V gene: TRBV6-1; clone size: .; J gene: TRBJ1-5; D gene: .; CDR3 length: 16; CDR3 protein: CASSEAGYWSNQPQHF; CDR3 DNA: TGTGCCAGCAGTGAAGCGGGGTATTGGAGCAATCAGCCCCAGCATTTT
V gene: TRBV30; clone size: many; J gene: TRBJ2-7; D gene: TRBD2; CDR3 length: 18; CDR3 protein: CAWSNGLAGSSGSYEQYF; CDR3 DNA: TGTGCCTGGTCCAACGGACTAGCGGGATCTTCGGGTTCCTACGAGCAGTACTTC
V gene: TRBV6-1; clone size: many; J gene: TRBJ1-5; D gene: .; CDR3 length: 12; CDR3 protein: CASGTGNQPQHF; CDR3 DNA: TGTGCCAGCGGCACAGGTAATCAGCCCCAGCATTTT
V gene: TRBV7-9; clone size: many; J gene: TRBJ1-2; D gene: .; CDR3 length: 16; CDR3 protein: CASSLPGQGSARGYTF; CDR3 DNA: TGTGCCAGCAGCCTCCCGGGGCAGGGGAGCGCGCGGGGCTACACCTTC
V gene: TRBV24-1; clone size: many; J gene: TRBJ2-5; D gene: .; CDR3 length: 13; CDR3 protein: CATSDLIQETQYF; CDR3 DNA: TGTGCCACCAGTGATTTGATCCAAGAGACCCAGTACTTC
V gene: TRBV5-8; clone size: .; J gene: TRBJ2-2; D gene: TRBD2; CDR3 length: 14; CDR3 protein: CAISSGRNTGELFF; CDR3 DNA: TGTGCCATCTCTAGCGGGAGGAACACCGGGGAGCTGTTTTTT
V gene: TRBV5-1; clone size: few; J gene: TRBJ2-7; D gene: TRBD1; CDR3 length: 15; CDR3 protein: CASSLGDRFAYEQYF; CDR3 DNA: TGCGCCAGCAGCTTAGGGGACAGGTTCGCCTACGAGCAGTACTTC
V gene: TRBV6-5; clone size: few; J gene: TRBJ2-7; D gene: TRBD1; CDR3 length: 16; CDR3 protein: CASSYRGQWSSYEQYF; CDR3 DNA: TGTGCCAGCAGTTACCGGGGACAGTGGAGTTCCTACGAGCAGTACTTC
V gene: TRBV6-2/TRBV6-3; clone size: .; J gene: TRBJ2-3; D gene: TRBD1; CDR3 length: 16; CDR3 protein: CASSREVTGGTDTQYF; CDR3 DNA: TGTGCCAGCAGTCGAGAGGTGACAGGGGGCACAGATACGCAGTATTTT
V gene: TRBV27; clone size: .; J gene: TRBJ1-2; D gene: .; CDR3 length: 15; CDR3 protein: CASSPAGHPSGGYTF; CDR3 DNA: TGTGCCAGCAGTCCCGCGGGACACCCTAGCGGTGGCTACACCTTC
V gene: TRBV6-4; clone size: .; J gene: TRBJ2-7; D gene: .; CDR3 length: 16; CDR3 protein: CASSEMGDGISYEQYF; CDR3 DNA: TGTGCCAGCAGTGAGATGGGGGACGGCATCTCCTACGAGCAGTACTTC
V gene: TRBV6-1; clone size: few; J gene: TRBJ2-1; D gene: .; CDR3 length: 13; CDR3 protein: CATNPGGYNEQFF; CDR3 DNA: TGTGCCACGAATCCCGGAGGTTACAATGAGCAGTTCTTC
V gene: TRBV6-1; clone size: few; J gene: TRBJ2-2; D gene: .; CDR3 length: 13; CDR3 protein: CASAMEEGGELFF; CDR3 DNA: TGTGCCAGTGCAATGGAGGAGGGCGGGGAGCTGTTTTTT
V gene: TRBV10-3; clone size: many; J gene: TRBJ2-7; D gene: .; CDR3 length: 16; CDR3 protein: CATTAGPGVGSYEQYF; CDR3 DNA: TGTGCCACCACGGCTGGTCCGGGGGTTGGCTCCTACGAGCAGTACTTC
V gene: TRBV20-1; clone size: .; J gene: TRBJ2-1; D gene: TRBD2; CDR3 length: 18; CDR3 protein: CSASGTSGSFGRSDEQFF; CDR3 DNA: TGCAGTGCTAGCGGGACTAGCGGGAGTTTCGGGCGGAGCGATGAGCAGTTCTTC
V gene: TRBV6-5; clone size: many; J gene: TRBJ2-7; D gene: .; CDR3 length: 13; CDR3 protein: CASSYGGVREQYF; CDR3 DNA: TGTGCCAGCAGTTACGGAGGTGTCCGCGAGCAGTACTTC
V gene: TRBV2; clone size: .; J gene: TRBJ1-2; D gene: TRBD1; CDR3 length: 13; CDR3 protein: CASTPGTDYGYTF; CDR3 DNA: TGTGCCAGCACACCGGGGACAGATTATGGCTACACCTTC
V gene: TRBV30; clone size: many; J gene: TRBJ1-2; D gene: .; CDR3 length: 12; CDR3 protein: CAWSAGNYGYTF; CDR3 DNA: TGTGCCTGGAGTGCAGGGAACTATGGCTACACCTTC
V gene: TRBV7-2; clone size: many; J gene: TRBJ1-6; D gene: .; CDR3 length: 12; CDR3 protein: CASSSGNSPLHF; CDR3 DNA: TGTGCCAGCAGTTCCGGTAATTCACCCCTCCACTTT
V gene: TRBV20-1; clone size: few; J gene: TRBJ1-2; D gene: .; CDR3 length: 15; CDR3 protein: CSARDSGAGRYGYTF; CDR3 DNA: TGCAGTGCTAGAGATTCAGGCGCGGGACGCTATGGCTACACCTTC
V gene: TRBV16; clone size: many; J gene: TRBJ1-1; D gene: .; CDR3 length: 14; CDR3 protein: CASSAGFSGTEAFF; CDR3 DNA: TGTGCCAGCAGCGCGGGCTTTTCGGGCACTGAAGCTTTCTTT
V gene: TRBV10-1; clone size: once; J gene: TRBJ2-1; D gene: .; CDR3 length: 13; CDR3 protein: CARGEGPSDEQFF; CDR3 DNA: TGCGCCAGGGGTGAGGGCCCTAGCGATGAGCAGTTCTTC